These T cell receptor beta chains were read from a single sample in a study of cytomegalovirus exposure and HLA in healthy donors. The protocol was immunoSEQ multiplex PCR, while the TCRdb copy is restricted to in-frame clones and leaves out a portion. The top ten hold 1.5% of the sample, which has roughly 120,000 clones, around 79% seen once. The source material was PBMCs. These receptors were taken from a woman aged 18 to 35 in good health and CMV-seronegative. The CDR3 runs from the conserved cysteine through the conserved F or W. The order of the fields is J gene, D gene, V gene, clone size, CDR3 protein. D genes are given only for firm matches. Only part of the rows carry a size: once, few, many, or a class if the clone is expanded.

>TRBJ2-1|NA|TRBV7-9|few
CASSSQDSINEQFF
>TRBJ2-7|NA|TRBV6-5|NA
CASSLTPWVGPQYF
>TRBJ2-7|NA|TRBV27|NA
CASSLSMTIGAYEQYF
>TRBJ1-5|NA|TRBV18|NA
CASSPLGGQPQHF
>TRBJ1-5|NA|TRBV6-1|NA
CASDIHSNQPQHF
>TRBJ1-5|NA|TRBV13|NA
CASSLRVLGNQPQHF
>TRBJ1-2|NA|TRBV28|NA
CASMGGGNYGYTF
>TRBJ2-1|TRBD1|TRBV5-1|NA
CASSLQGESYNEQFF
>TRBJ2-3|TRBD2|TRBV11-3|NA
CASSLLAGGTDTQYF
>TRBJ1-1|NA|TRBV18|NA
CASSPPGSGSTEAFF
>TRBJ2-5|TRBD1|TRBV2|NA
CASRVGTGLKGETQHF
>TRBJ1-5|NA|TRBV28|NA
CASSPRHVSNQPQHF
>TRBJ1-1|TRBD1|TRBV7-2|NA
CASSPQGASTEAFF
>TRBJ2-3|TRBD2|TRBV18|NA
CASSPPGLAATDTQYF
>TRBJ2-3|TRBD1|TRBV11-3|NA
CASSSDRDADTQYF
>TRBJ2-2|NA|TRBV7-9|NA
CASGGIGTLNTGELFF
>TRBJ1-1|NA|TRBV19|NA
CASKWGGAANTEAFF
>TRBJ2-7|NA|TRBV2|once
CASSPNSGYEQYF
>TRBJ1-1|TRBD1|TRBV19|NA
CASSGGQGSTKNTEAFF
>TRBJ1-3|NA|TRBV6-5|NA
CASRRGNTIYF
>TRBJ1-2|TRBD1|TRBV6-6|NA
CASSPSGTEPYGYTF
>TRBJ2-6|NA|TRBV19|NA
CASSIPGGGSSSGANGLTF
>TRBJ1-5|TRBD1|TRBV23-1|NA
CASTHDRGENQPQHF
>TRBJ1-6|NA|TRBV7-9|few
CSSSSLNSSPVESPLHF
>NA|TRBD1|TRBV4-1|NA
CASSLGQGEGNEQYF
>TRBJ2-7|TRBD1|TRBV29-1|few
CSVEGVVGTGGAYEQYF
>TRBJ2-7|NA|TRBV12-5|NA
CASGPTGTYYEQYF
>TRBJ1-1|TRBD1|TRBV10-3|once
CAISVRGQGVDNTEAFF
>TRBJ1-2|TRBD1|TRBV6-5|NA
CASSRPGTGSYTF
>TRBJ1-4|TRBD1|TRBV25-1|once
CASSEQGQSREKLFF
>TRBJ1-1|NA|TRBV7-2|NA
CASSPSAGLMTAFF
>TRBJ2-3|NA|TRBV5-4|NA
CASSLAGASTDTQYF
>TRBJ2-7|NA|TRBV14|NA
CASSQAGHYEQYF
>TRBJ2-7|NA|TRBV10-2|NA
CASSGGYEQYF
>TRBJ1-2|NA|TRBV7-2|NA
CASSLVSGDAGYTF
>TRBJ2-7|TRBD1|TRBV13|NA
CASSFRGTGDHEQYF
>TRBJ1-2|TRBD1|TRBV4-1|NA
CASSQEGTGGARGGYTF
>TRBJ2-2|TRBD1|TRBV27|NA
CASSLPTQGNGELFF
>TRBJ2-3|NA|TRBV7-2|NA
CASSSRRGTDTQYF
>TRBJ2-2|TRBD2|TRBV19|NA
CASSIEGSGRTGELFF